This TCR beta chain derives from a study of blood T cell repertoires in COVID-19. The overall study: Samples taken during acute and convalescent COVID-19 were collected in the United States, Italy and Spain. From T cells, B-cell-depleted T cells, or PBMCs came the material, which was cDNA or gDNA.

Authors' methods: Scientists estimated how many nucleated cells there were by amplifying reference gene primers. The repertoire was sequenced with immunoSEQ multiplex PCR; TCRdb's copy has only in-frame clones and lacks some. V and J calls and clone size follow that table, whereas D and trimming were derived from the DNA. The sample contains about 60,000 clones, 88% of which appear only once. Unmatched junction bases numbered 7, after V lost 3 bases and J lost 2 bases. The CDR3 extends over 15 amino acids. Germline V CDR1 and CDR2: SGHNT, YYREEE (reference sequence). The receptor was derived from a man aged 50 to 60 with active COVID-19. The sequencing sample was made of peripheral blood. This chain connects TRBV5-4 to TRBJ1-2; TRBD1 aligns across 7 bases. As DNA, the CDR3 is TGTGCCAGCAGCTCGGGATCGACAGGGAACTATGGCTACACCTTC. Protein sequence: CASSSGSTGNYGYTF.